The 2 T cell receptor beta chains below come from one sample, sequenced in a study of identical twins. TCRdb used MiXCR to reprocess the 5' RACE reads, holding one entry per CDR3 protein. The sample has around 530,000 distinct CDR3 sequences, about 15% seen once. These data were likewise used in another study, on yellow fever vaccine responses in identical twins.

The material sequenced was CD4+ T cells sorted from blood. The receptors were gathered from a woman aged 18-35 years in good health.

This clonotype was counted between two and nine times. The chain combines TRBV28 with TRBJ2-7; D not resolved. Germline CDR1 and CDR2: MDHEN and SYDVKM. The CDR3 is 16 amino acids. Trimming took off 3 bases at V and 4 bases at J, with 19 bases between the two ends. CDR3 region: CASSFGYRVRMYEQYF. The CDR3 DNA reads as TGTGCCAGCAGTTTCGGGTACCGAGTCCGGATGTACGAGCAGTACTTC.

The V gene is TRBV3-1, the J gene TRBJ1-1; 8 bases align to TRBD1. This CDR3 has 15 residues. The germline CDR1 and CDR2 sequences are LGHDT and YNNKEL (reference sequence). V dropped 6 bases and J dropped 4; count of bases not matched to a gene: 10. CDR3: CASSPMTGAATEAFF. In DNA form, the CDR3 reads TGTGCCAGCAGTCCCATGACAGGGGCGGCCACTGAAGCTTTCTTT.